These T cell receptor beta chains were read from a single sample in a study of shared clonotypes between healthy human individuals. Sequenced by immunoSEQ multiplex PCR; TCRdb stores in-frame clones only, minus some. Here the sample spans some 1 million clones, roughly 70% being singletons. Sequencing was performed on memory CD4+ T cells sorted from blood. Source of these receptors: a man aged 18-30 years in good health. Each CDR3 is given with its conserved first and last residue. A D gene is named only where the DNA matches it firmly. Clone sizes are given selectively: once, few, many, or a class where the clone is expanded.

clone size,J gene,D gene,V gene,CDR3 protein,CDR3 DNA
-,TRBJ1-1,-,TRBV6-5,CASSYGWGRNTEAFF,TGTGCCAGCAGTTACGGGTGGGGTCGGAACACTGAAGCTTTCTTT
-,TRBJ2-3,TRBD2,TRBV5-1,CASSLATASGGEDTQYF,TGCGCCAGCAGCTTGGCCACTGCTAGCGGGGGTGAAGATACGCAGTATTTT
many,TRBJ2-1,TRBD2,TRBV9,CASSPQAGGPVYEQFF,TGTGCCAGCAGCCCTCAAGCGGGAGGGCCCGTATATGAGCAGTTCTTC
-,TRBJ2-1,-,TRBV11-2,CASSLESVGSSYNEQFF,TGTGCCAGCAGCTTAGAGAGTGTTGGGAGCTCCTACAATGAGCAGTTCTTC
-,TRBJ1-4,TRBD1,TRBV5-4,CASSWDRGDEKLFF,TGTGCCAGCAGCTGGGACAGGGGGGATGAAAAACTGTTTTTT
once,TRBJ2-1,-,TRBV2,CASSESTAWGEQFF,TGTGCCAGCAGTGAATCTACAGCGTGGGGTGAGCAGTTCTTC
-,TRBJ1-3,-,TRBV27,CASRDQGGGNTIYF,TGTGCCAGCAGAGACCAGGGAGGGGGAAACACCATATATTTT
-,TRBJ1-1,-,TRBV5-1,CASSLGQGANTEAFF,TGCGCCAGCAGCTTGGGGCAGGGAGCGAACACTGAAGCTTTCTTT
-,TRBJ2-3,-,TRBV10-2,CASKQADLTDTQYF,TGCGCCAGCAAACAAGCGGATCTCACAGATACGCAGTATTTT
-,TRBJ1-1,TRBD1,TRBV7-9,CASSLGPGQLNTEAFF,TGTGCCAGCAGCCTTGGACCGGGACAGTTGAACACTGAAGCTTTCTTT
-,TRBJ2-3,TRBD2,TRBV10-3,CAISPIAGSADTQYF,TGTGCCATCAGCCCGATAGCGGGAAGCGCAGATACGCAGTATTTT
-,TRBJ2-7,-,TRBV19,CASSIEKRSLRTESYEQYF,TGTGCCAGTAGTATAGAAAAACGATCCCTCCGGACAGAAAGTTACGAGCAGTACTTC
-,TRBJ2-7,TRBD2,TRBV29-1,CSVSAGGPYEQYF,TGCAGCGTTTCAGCGGGGGGGCCCTACGAGCAGTACTTC
-,TRBJ2-7,-,TRBV6-1,CASSDRQAGYEQYF,TGTGCCAGCAGTGATAGACAGGCGGGCTACGAGCAGTACTTC
once,TRBJ2-7,-,TRBV2,CASIPGEETYEQYF,TGTGCCAGCATTCCTGGGGAAGAAACCTACGAGCAGTACTTC
-,TRBJ2-3,-,TRBV5-1,CASSLGVAEDTQYF,TGCGCCAGCAGCTTGGGAGTGGCGGAAGATACGCAGTATTTT
-,TRBJ2-5,-,TRBV30,CAWSVSGAGETQYF,TGTGCCTGGAGTGTATCAGGGGCGGGGGAGACCCAGTACTTC
-,TRBJ1-1,TRBD1,TRBV5-1,CASSRGQNMNTEAFF,TGCGCCAGCAGCCGGGGACAGAACATGAACACTGAAGCTTTCTTT
-,TRBJ2-3,TRBD2,TRBV5-6,CASSLRSGGDTQYF,TGTGCCAGCAGCTTGAGAAGCGGGGGGGATACGCAGTATTTT
-,TRBJ2-6,-,TRBV6-7,CASRVQGTATLLSGANVLTF,TGTGCCAGCAGAGTACAGGGAACTGCCACTCTGCTCTCTGGGGCCAACGTCCTGACTTTC
-,TRBJ2-7,-,TRBV30,CAWSEQGMGDEQYF,TGTGCCTGGAGTGAACAGGGTATGGGGGACGAGCAGTACTTC
-,TRBJ1-2,TRBD1,TRBV27,CASSFDRGPPLLYGYTF,TGTGCCAGCAGTTTCGACAGGGGGCCCCCTTTACTATATGGCTACACCTTC
-,TRBJ2-3,TRBD2,TRBV2,CASSQLAGGADTQYF,TGTGCCAGTTCACAACTAGCGGGGGGGGCAGATACGCAGTATTTT
once,TRBJ1-1,-,TRBV29-1,CSVVGQPNTEAFF,TGCAGCGTCGTTGGACAGCCGAACACTGAAGCTTTCTTT
-,TRBJ1-2,-,TRBV6-6,CASSYGGGYTF,TGTGCCAGCAGTTACGGGGGTGGCTACACCTTC
-,TRBJ2-3,-,TRBV25-1,CASSAGGTVRTDTQYF,TGTGCCAGCAGCGCGGGCGGGACAGTACGCACAGATACGCAGTATTTT
-,TRBJ2-7,TRBD2,TRBV2,CASRASGIGSHEQYF,TGTGCCAGCAGGGCTAGCGGGATTGGGTCCCACGAGCAGTACTTC
-,TRBJ1-3,-,TRBV7-6,CASSPGHSWGGNTIYF,TGTGCCAGCAGCCCCGGACATTCTTGGGGGGGAAACACCATATATTTT
-,TRBJ1-1,-,TRBV10-3,CAISSPAPNTEAFF,TGTGCCATCAGTTCTCCAGCCCCGAACACTGAAGCTTTCTTT
-,TRBJ2-3,TRBD2,TRBV28,CASSRAGTSGTDTQYF,TGTGCCAGCAGTCGTGCCGGGACTAGCGGCACAGATACGCAGTATTTT
once,TRBJ2-2,-,TRBV5-1,CASSLAVTGELFF,TGCGCCAGCAGCTTGGCTGTCACCGGGGAGCTGTTTTTT
-,TRBJ2-7,-,TRBV2,CASSADGRRIYEQYF,TGTGCCAGCAGTGCAGACGGCCGAAGGATCTACGAGCAGTACTTC
few,TRBJ2-7,TRBD2,TRBV7-9,CASSLVGTSGSPYEQYF,TGTGCCAGCAGCTTAGTCGGGACTAGCGGGTCCCCCTACGAGCAGTACTTC
few,TRBJ2-6,-,TRBV7-9,CASSFRGPGANVLTF,TGTGCCAGCAGCTTCCGAGGCCCTGGGGCCAACGTCCTGACTTTC
once,TRBJ2-3,TRBD2,TRBV2,CASRRLARTDTQYF,TGTGCCAGCAGGCGACTAGCGAGGACAGATACGCAGTATTTT
-,TRBJ1-2,-,TRBV4-1,CASSQDGGAYGYTF,TGCGCCAGCAGCCAAGATGGGGGCGCCTATGGCTACACCTTC
-,TRBJ2-2,-,TRBV9,CASSVGSTGELFF,TGTGCCAGCAGCGTAGGATCCACCGGGGAGCTGTTTTTT
-,TRBJ1-2,TRBD1,TRBV5-6,CASSSRDRPYYGYTF,TGTGCCAGCAGCTCGCGGGACAGACCTTACTATGGCTACACCTTC
-,TRBJ2-7,-,TRBV5-6,CASSLGQGGYEQYF,TGTGCCAGCAGCTTGGGACAGGGAGGCTACGAGCAGTACTTC
-,TRBJ2-3,TRBD2,TRBV14,CASSQELAGSTDTQYF,TGTGCCAGCAGCCAAGAACTAGCGGGCAGCACAGATACGCAGTATTTT
-,TRBJ2-3,TRBD2,TRBV2,CASSQRGGSVGDTQYF,TGTGCCAGCAGTCAAAGGGGCGGGAGTGTCGGAGATACGCAGTATTTT
-,TRBJ2-1,-,TRBV11-3,CASSLSRGPNNEQFF,TGTGCCAGCAGCTTAAGTCGGGGACCAAACAATGAGCAGTTCTTC